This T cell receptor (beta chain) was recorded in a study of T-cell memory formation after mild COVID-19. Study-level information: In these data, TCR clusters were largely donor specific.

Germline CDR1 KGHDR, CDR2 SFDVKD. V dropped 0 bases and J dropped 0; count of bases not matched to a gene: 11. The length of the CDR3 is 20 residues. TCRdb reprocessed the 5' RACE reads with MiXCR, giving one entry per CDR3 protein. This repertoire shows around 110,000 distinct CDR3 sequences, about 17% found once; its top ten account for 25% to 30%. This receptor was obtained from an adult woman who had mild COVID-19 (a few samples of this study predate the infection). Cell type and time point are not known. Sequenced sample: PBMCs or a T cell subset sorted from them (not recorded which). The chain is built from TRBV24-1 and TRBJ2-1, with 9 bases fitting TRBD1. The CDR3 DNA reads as TGTGCCACCAGTGATTTGGGGACAGGGTCGAAGAGGGGCTCCTACAATGAGCAGTTCTTC. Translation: CATSDLGTGSKRGSYNEQFF.